This T cell receptor beta chain appears in the sequencing data of a study of T cells in localized non-small cell lung cancer. This clone was found once. Assay: immunoSEQ multiplex PCR; the TCRdb copy retains only in-frame clones and omits some. The table shows 100,000 or so clones, with approximately 91% occurring only once. V shed 7 bases, J shed 4 bases, and the junction held 3 bases outside the gene matches. The CDR3 runs 11 residues. Germline CDR1 reads SQVTM; CDR2 reads ANQGSEA. The material sequenced was PBMCs, taken before any cancer treatment. This TCR derives from a woman aged 40-69 years with stage II squamous cell lung carcinoma. This chain connects TRBV29-1 to TRBJ1-1; 7 bases fit TRBD1. The CDR3 DNA follows: TGCAGCGCAGCAGGGGGCACTGAAGCTTTCTTT. Translated, it gives CSAAGGTEAFF.